Each of the 16 T cell receptor beta chains below was sequenced from the same sample in a study of blood T cell repertoires in COVID-19. Here immunoSEQ multiplex PCR was the method, and the copy in TCRdb shows in-frame clones only, minus some. The table lists 250,000 to 350,000 clones, about 88% of them singletons. Sequenced material: peripheral blood. The receptors derive from a human donor with COVID-19, enrolled during active disease. The donor label of this sample is uncertain.

This sequence joins TRBV28 and TRBJ1-4; TRBD1 might be the D (6 bases). Germline V gives CDR1 MDHEN, CDR2 SYDVKM. Trimming stripped 4 bases from V and 3 bases from J, with 9 bases between. The CDR3 spans 14 residues. For the CDR3, the DNA is TGTGCCAGCAGTTACAGGGCCCCTAATGAAAAACTGTTTTTT. Its translation: CASSYRAPNEKLFF.

The rearrangement uses TRBV7-2 and TRBJ2-1; 7 nucleotides match TRBD2. The CDR3 has 15 residues. The J segment lost 4 bases and the V segment lost 2 bases, leaving 5 bases of the junction unmatched. Per germline, CDR1 SGHTA and CDR2 FQGNSA. CDR3 amino acids: CASSLTMGGYNEQFF. CDR3 nucleotides: TGTGCCAGCAGCTTAACCATGGGAGGGTACAATGAGCAGTTCTTC.

J is TRBJ2-1 and V is TRBV5-1, with D uncertain. The length of the CDR3 is 14 residues. CDR1 SGHRS and CDR2 YFSETQ come from the germline V gene. V lost 4 bases and J 6 bases, leaving 14 bases between the germline ends. The CDR3 protein is CASSPGDGPNEQFF. The CDR3 DNA sequence: TGCGCCAGCAGCCCTGGTGATGGCCCCAATGAGCAGTTCTTC. Variable domain in full (rest from reference TRBV5-1 and TRBJ2-1): KAGVTQTPRYLIKTRGQQVTLSCSPISGHRSVSWYQQTPGQGLQFLFEYFSETQRNKGNFPGRFSGRQFSNSRSEMNVSTLELGDSALYLCASSPGDGPNEQFFGPGTRLTVL.

The chain uses TRBV11-3 and TRBJ2-1, with 7 nucleotides matching TRBD2. The CDR3 has 17 amino acids. From germline, CDR1 is SGHNT and CDR2 YENEEA. With 2 bases clipped from V and 3 bases from J, the junction kept 10 bases outside the gene matches. The CDR3 nucleotides read TGTGCCAGCAGCTTACCCTGGGAGCGGGACCGCTACAATGAGCAGTTCTTC. Its translation is CASSLPWERDRYNEQFF.

The J gene is TRBJ2-7, the V gene TRBV10-3; no clear D gene. V dropped 3 bases and J dropped 1 base, with 10 bases sitting between them. The CDR3 has 14 amino acids. Per germline, CDR1 ENHRY and CDR2 SYGVKD. The CDR3 reads CAISEPTRSYEQYF. The CDR3 region has the DNA TGTGCCATCAGTGAACCGACACGTTCCTACGAGCAGTACTTC.

The chain joins TRBV21-1 to TRBJ2-7; TRBD1, the table's D call, lacks a check against the DNA. TRBV21-1 is reported as a pseudogene. The CDR3 is made up of 19 amino acids. The CDR3, as DNA: TGTGCCAGCAGCAAGCACTGGTCTACACCTGCAGGGTTCCACTACGAGCAGTACTTC. As protein: CASSKHWSTPAGFHYEQYF.

The V gene is TRBV10-2, the J gene TRBJ2-3, with 12 bases that match TRBD2. Per germline, CDR1 WSHSY and CDR2 SAAADI. After removal of 6 bases from V and 3 bases from J, the junction contained 7 bases not matched to a gene. This CDR3 is 16 amino acids long. CDR3 sequence (DNA): TGCGCCAGCAGACGACTAGCGGGAGAGGAGACAGATACGCAGTATTTT. It codes for CASRRLAGEETDTQYF.

The V and J genes are TRBV21-1 and TRBJ2-3; the table calls TRBD2, which could not be checked here. TRBV21-1 is described as a pseudogene. CDR3 size: 13 residues. The CDR3 region has the DNA TGTGCCAGCAGCAAAACCACGGGGGATACGCAGTATTTT. It specifies CASSKTTGDTQYF.

V gene TRBV19 combines with J gene TRBJ2-7; D possibly corresponds to TRBD2 (7 bases). V lost 7 bases and J 2 bases, leaving 15 bases between the germline ends. This CDR3 is built from 14 residues. Germline-derived CDR1 and CDR2 are LNHDA and SQIVND (reference sequence). The CDR3 here is CASKGGFPPYEQYF. CDR3 coding DNA: TGTGCCAGTAAGGGGGGGTTTCCCCCCTACGAGCAGTACTTC.

This clone has only one observation. The J gene is TRBJ1-2, the V gene TRBV30, with D perhaps TRBD1 (6 bases). Germline CDR1 reads GTSNPN; CDR2 reads SVGIG (reference sequence). This CDR3 region has 16 residues. V was trimmed by 2 bases and J by 8 bases, leaving 24 bases between them. The CDR3 is CAWSTRTATRGEGYTF. The CDR3, as DNA: TGTGCCTGGAGTACCCGGACAGCCACCAGGGGCGAAGGCTACACCTTC.

As for this clone: This sample also contains other DNA sequences that code for the same CDR3. The chain carries TRBV11-2 and TRBJ2-7; TRBD2 matches 7 bases. This CDR3 contains 14 residues. The J segment lost 0 bases and the V segment lost 5 bases, leaving 4 bases of the junction unmatched. Germline loops: CDR1 SGHAT, CDR2 FQNNGV. CDR3 DNA sequence: TGTGCCAGCAGCCCCGGCGGGAGCTCCTACGAGCAGTACTTC. Encoded protein: CASSPGGSSYEQYF.

The chain employs TRBV11-1 and TRBJ1-1; 11 nucleotides line up with TRBD1. Germline lookup yields CDR1 SGHAT and CDR2 FQDESV (reference sequence). Trimming at V came to 2 bases and at J to 4 bases, leaving 3 bases not matched to a gene. The CDR3 totals 15 residues. The CDR3 coding sequence is TGTGCCAGCAGCTTAATGGGACAGGGGGTCACTGAAGCTTTCTTT. Translation gives CASSLMGQGVTEAFF.

This clone occurred a few times. V gene TRBV28 combines with J gene TRBJ2-7, with a tentative D call TRBD2 (7 bases). The length of the CDR3 is 16 residues. The V gene's germline CDR1 is MDHEN and CDR2 SYDVKM. V shed 5 bases and J shed 0 bases, with 17 bases lying between them. DNA for the CDR3: TGTGCCAGCAGTATAGGGGGGGCCTGGACCTCCTACGAGCAGTACTTC. It translates to CASSIGGAWTSYEQYF.

As regards this clone: Other DNA sequences within the sample encode an identical CDR3. The chain couples TRBV3-1 (or the pseudogene TRBV3-2) to TRBJ2-3, with no clear D. The germline V and J ends were trimmed by 4 bases and 5 bases, with 4 bases remaining between them. Germline CDR1 reads LGHDT; CDR2 reads YNNKEL (reference sequence). The CDR3 length is 11 residues. CDR3 nucleotides: TGTGCCAGCAGCCGAGGAGATACGCAGTATTTT. It yields the protein CASSRGDTQYF.

The CDR3 protein is CASRPDRVSYEQYF. CDR3 bases: TGTGCCAGCAGACCGGACAGAGTCTCCTACGAGCAGTACTTC. The chain recombines TRBV6-5 with TRBJ2-7, with a possible D match to TRBD1 (6 bases). V was cut by 6 bases and J by 0 bases, with 12 bases left in between. Looked up from germline, CDR1 is MNHEY and CDR2 is SVGAGI. The CDR3 loop spans 14 amino acids.

This chain links TRBV19 with TRBJ2-2, with 11 positions matching TRBD2. V was pared by 3 bases and J by 5 bases, with 11 bases of the junction left unmatched. This CDR3 region has 18 residues. Germline V gene data show CDR1 as LNHDA and CDR2 as SQIVND (reference sequence). CDR3 nucleotide sequence: TGTGCCAGTAGTATCAGGGGGACTAGCGGCCGAAAAACCGGGGAGCTGTTTTTT. Its translation is CASSIRGTSGRKTGELFF. Using reference TRBV19 and TRBJ2-2 for the parts outside the CDR3, the full variable domain is DGGITQSPKYLFRKEGQNVTLSCEQNLNHDAMYWYRQDPGQGLRLIYYSQIVNDFQKGDIAEGYSVSREKKESFPLTVTSAQKNPTAFYLCASSIRGTSGRKTGELFFGEGSRLTVL.